The 16 T cell receptor beta chains below all came from one sample that was sequenced in a study of blood T cell repertoires in COVID-19. Sequencing used immunoSEQ multiplex PCR; TCRdb keeps in-frame clones, though not all of them. The table shows 250,000 to 350,000 clones, with around 90% occurring only once. The material sequenced was PBMCs or T cells enriched from blood (not recorded which). Receptors originate from a woman in her thirties or forties who had recovered from COVID-19.

The CDR3: CASSQDRISYEQYF. Here the CDR3 DNA reads TGTGCCAGCAGCCAGGACAGGATCTCCTACGAGCAGTACTTC. The chain uses TRBV7-2 and TRBJ2-7; 7 bases align to TRBD1. Germline V gene lookup returns CDR1 SGHTA and CDR2 FQGNSA. This CDR3 contains 14 residues. V trimming: 5 bases; J trimming: 0 bases; junction bases outside the gene matches: 4. The entire variable domain, with the rest obtained from reference TRBV7-2 and TRBJ2-7, is as follows: GAGVSQSPSNKVTEKGKDVELRCDPISGHTALYWYRQSLGQGLEFLIYFQGNSAPDKSGLPSDRFSAERTGGSVSTLTIQRTQQEDSAVYLCASSQDRISYEQYFGPGTRLTVT.

The rearrangement joins TRBV19 to TRBJ1-5; tentatively, D is TRBD1 (6 bases). Trimming shortened V by 5 bases and J by 7 bases, and 12 bases separated the two germline ends. Germline CDR1 reads LNHDA; CDR2 reads SQIVND (reference sequence). CDR3 size: 13 residues. The CDR3 DNA sequence: TGTGCCAGTAGTCTCAGGGGTGAGCAGCCCCAGCATTTT. Its translation is CASSLRGEQPQHF.

The genes are TRBV11-2 and TRBJ2-5, with 7 bases fitting TRBD1. The germline V gene has CDR1 SGHAT and CDR2 FQNNGV. J gave up 5 bases and V 1 base, and 4 bases lay outside the gene matches. The CDR3 runs 14 residues. This CDR3 reads CASSLATGRETQYF. The CDR3 coding sequence is TGTGCCAGCAGCTTAGCGACAGGGCGGGAGACCCAGTACTTC. The entire variable domain, with the rest obtained from reference TRBV11-2 and TRBJ2-5, is as follows: EAGVAQSPRYKIIEKRQSVAFWCNPISGHATLYWYQQILGQGPKLLIQFQNNGVVDDSQLPKDRFSAERLKGVDSTLKIQPAKLEDSAVYLCASSLATGRETQYFGPGTRLLVL.

The V call is TRBV28, the J call TRBJ2-1; TRBD2 agrees at 8 bases. This CDR3 region has 16 residues. Unmatched junction bases numbered 12, after V lost 7 bases and J lost 4 bases. Germline lookup yields CDR1 MDHEN and CDR2 SYDVKM. CDR3 coding DNA: TGTGCCAGCACTCCCCCCCTCGGGGGGGCTTACAATGAGCAGTTCTTC. It translates to CASTPPLGGAYNEQFF.

This chain joins TRBV7-6 and TRBJ2-3, with 9 bases matching TRBD1. The CDR3 spans 15 residues. After removal of 3 bases from V and 7 bases from J, the junction contained 8 bases not matched to a gene. Germline-derived CDR1 and CDR2 are SGHVS and FNYEAQ. The CDR3 DNA sequence: TGTGCCAGCAGCTTTCCGGGACAGGGAGTCCATACGCAGTATTTT. Translation gives CASSFPGQGVHTQYF.

The chain combines TRBV5-1 with TRBJ2-7, with TRBD1 matching 11 bases. Germline-derived CDR1 and CDR2 are SGHRS and YFSETQ. CDR3 length: 15 residues. Trimming at V came to 4 bases and at J to 6 bases, leaving 9 bases not matched to a gene. CDR3 nucleotide sequence: TGCGCCAGCAGCCTGGACAGGGGGCGGGTTAGCGAGCAGTACTTC. As protein: CASSLDRGRVSEQYF. Together with reference TRBV5-1 and TRBJ2-7, the CDR3 gives the full variable domain: KAGVTQTPRYLIKTRGQQVTLSCSPISGHRSVSWYQQTPGQGLQFLFEYFSETQRNKGNFPGRFSGRQFSNSRSEMNVSTLELGDSALYLCASSLDRGRVSEQYFGPGTRLTVT.

The J gene is TRBJ1-5, the V gene TRBV7-2; D is unclear. V lost 5 bases and J 8 bases, leaving 13 bases between the germline ends. Germline V gene data show CDR1 as SGHTA and CDR2 as FQGNSA. The CDR3 runs to 13 residues. CDR3 nucleotide sequence: TGTGCCAGCAGCCCCCGGGCGCGGGAGCCCCAGCATTTT. Translation gives CASSPRAREPQHF.

V gene TRBV28 combines with J gene TRBJ2-6; maybe TRBD1 (5 bases). Germline V gene data show CDR1 as MDHEN and CDR2 as SYDVKM. The CDR3 runs 17 residues. Between the trimmed V and J ends, which lost 2 bases and 0 bases, there was a span of 11 bases. DNA of the CDR3: TGTGCCAGCAGTTTAACGCAGGGCCGCTCTGGGGCCAACGTCCTGACTTTC. Its protein is CASSLTQGRSGANVLTF.

The chain couples TRBV29-1 to TRBJ2-1; D remains ambiguous. CDR1 SQVTM and CDR2 ANQGSEA come from the germline V gene. V was cut by 1 base and J by 4 bases, with 11 bases left in between. CDR3 length equals 14 residues. CDR3 coding DNA: TGCAGCGTTGAAGGCACGAGCCGTTACAATGAGCAGTTCTTC. Protein product: CSVEGTSRYNEQFF.

V usage is TRBV3-1 (or the pseudogene TRBV3-2) and J usage is TRBJ2-7; 14 bases fit TRBD2. The CDR3 has 14 amino acids. V shed 7 bases, J shed 7 bases, and the junction held 6 bases outside the gene matches. Germline lookup yields CDR1 LGHDT and CDR2 YNNKEL (reference sequence). The CDR3 region is CASTGTSGSGEQYF. The CDR3, as DNA: TGTGCCAGCACTGGGACTAGCGGGAGCGGTGAGCAGTACTTC.

This rearrangement joins TRBV6-5 to TRBJ2-7; TRBD1 matches 10 bases. V was pared by 6 bases and J by 3 bases, with 8 bases of the junction left unmatched. Germline assignment: CDR1 MNHEY and CDR2 SVGAGI. The CDR3 consists of 15 residues. The DNA for the CDR3 is TGTGCCAGCAGCTGGGGGGGACAGGGGATCTACGAGCAGTACTTC. It translates to CASSWGGQGIYEQYF.

CDR3 loop: CASSFLGVEDEQYF. The CDR3 nucleotides read TGTGCCAGCAGCTTTCTCGGGGTTGAGGACGAGCAGTACTTC. The gene calls are TRBV7-8 and TRBJ2-7, with D possibly TRBD2 on 5 matching bases. The CDR3 covers 14 residues. V gave up 3 bases and J gave up 5 bases, with 14 bases separating them. CDR1 and CDR2 from the germline V gene are SGHVS and FQNEAQ.

CDR3 protein: CASSQVTGAGNSPLHF. The CDR3 DNA reads TGCGCCAGCAGCCAAGTGACAGGGGCGGGGAATTCACCCCTCCACTTT. This chain uses TRBV4-3 with TRBJ1-6; 8 bases line up with TRBD1. Germline V gene sequence: CDR1 LGHNA, CDR2 YSLEER. Trimming cost V 1 base and J 7 bases; bases outside gene matches: 6. The CDR3 is 16 amino acids.

V usage is TRBV10-3 and J usage is TRBJ2-6; TRBD2 is a possible D gene (6 bases). Deletions cut 3 bases from V and 2 bases from J, with 8 bases between. The germline CDR1 and CDR2 sequences are ENHRY and SYGVKD. The CDR3 runs 15 residues. This chain's CDR3 is CAISDWRAGANVLTF. The CDR3 nucleotides are TGTGCCATCAGTGACTGGAGGGCTGGGGCCAACGTCCTGACTTTC.

J is TRBJ2-2 and V is TRBV3-1 (or the pseudogene TRBV3-2), with D unresolved. This CDR3 has 13 residues. Per germline, CDR1 LGHDT and CDR2 YNNKEL (reference sequence). V lost 4 bases, J lost 4 bases, and 7 bases lay in between. The CDR3 nucleotides read TGTGCCAGCAGCCTTAGAGGCACCGGGGAGCTGTTTTTT. It translates to CASSLRGTGELFF.

The chain uses TRBV7-2 and TRBJ2-2; possible D gene TRBD2, 6 bases. Trimming removed 0 bases from V and 5 bases from J, with 13 bases in between. Per germline, CDR1 SGHTA and CDR2 FQGNSA. The CDR3 runs to 16 residues. The CDR3 bases are TGTGCCAGCAGCTTAGCGCTAGCGACGAGAACCGGGGAGCTGTTTTTT. Protein sequence: CASSLALATRTGELFF.